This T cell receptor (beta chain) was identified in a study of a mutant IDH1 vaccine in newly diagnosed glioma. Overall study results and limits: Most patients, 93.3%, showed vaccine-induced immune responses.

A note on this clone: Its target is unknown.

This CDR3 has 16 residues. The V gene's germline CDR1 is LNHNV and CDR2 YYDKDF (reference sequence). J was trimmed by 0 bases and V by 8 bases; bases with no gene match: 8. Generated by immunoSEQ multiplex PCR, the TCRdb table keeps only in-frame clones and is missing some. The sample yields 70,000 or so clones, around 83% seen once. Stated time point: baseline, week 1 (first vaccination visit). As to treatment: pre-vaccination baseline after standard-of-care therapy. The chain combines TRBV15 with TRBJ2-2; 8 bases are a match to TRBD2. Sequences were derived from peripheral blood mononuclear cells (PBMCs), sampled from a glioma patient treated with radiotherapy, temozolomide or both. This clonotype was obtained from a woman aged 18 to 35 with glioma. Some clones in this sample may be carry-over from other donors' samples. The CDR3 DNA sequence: TGTGCCACCGAACTGGCGGGGGGCGCGAACACCGGGGAGCTGTTTTTT. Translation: CATELAGGANTGELFF.